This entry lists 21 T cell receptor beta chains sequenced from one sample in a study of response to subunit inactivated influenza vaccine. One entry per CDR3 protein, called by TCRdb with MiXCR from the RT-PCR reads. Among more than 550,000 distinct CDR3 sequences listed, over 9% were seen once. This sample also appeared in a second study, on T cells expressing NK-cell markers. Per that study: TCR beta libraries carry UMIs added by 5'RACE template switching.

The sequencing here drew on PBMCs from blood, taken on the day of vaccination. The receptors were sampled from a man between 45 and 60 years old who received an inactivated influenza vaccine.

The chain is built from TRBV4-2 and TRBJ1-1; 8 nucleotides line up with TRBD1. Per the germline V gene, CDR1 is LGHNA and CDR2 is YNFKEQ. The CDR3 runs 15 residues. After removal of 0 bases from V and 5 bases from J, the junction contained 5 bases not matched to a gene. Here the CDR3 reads CASSQEDREGTEAFF. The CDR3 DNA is TGTGCCAGCAGCCAAGAGGACAGGGAAGGGACTGAAGCTTTCTTT.

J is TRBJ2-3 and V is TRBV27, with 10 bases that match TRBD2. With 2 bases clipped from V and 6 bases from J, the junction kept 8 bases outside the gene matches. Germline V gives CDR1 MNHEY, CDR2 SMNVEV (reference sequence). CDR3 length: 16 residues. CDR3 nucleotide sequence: TGTGCCAGCAGTTTAATCCCTAGCGGGGGCCTGGATACGCAGTATTTT. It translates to CASSLIPSGGLDTQYF.

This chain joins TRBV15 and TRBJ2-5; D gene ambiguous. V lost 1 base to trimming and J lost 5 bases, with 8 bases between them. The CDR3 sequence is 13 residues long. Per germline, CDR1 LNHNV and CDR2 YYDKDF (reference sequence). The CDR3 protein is CATSRGWFETQYF. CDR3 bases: TGTGCCACCAGCAGAGGATGGTTCGAGACCCAGTACTTC.

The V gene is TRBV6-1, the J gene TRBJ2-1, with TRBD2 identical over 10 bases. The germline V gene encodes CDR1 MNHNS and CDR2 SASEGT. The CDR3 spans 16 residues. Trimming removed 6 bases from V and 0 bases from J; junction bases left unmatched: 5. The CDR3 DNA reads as TGTGCCAGCAGACCCGGGACTAGCGACTCCTACAATGAGCAGTTCTTC. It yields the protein CASRPGTSDSYNEQFF.

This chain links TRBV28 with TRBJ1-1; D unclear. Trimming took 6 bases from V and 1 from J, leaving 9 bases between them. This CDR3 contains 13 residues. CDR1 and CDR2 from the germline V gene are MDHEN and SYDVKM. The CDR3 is CASRARTNTEAFF. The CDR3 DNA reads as TGTGCCAGCAGGGCGCGGACGAACACTGAAGCTTTCTTT.

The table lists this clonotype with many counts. The CDR3 region has the DNA TGCAGTGCTAGTCGGGCTAGCGGAAGCACAGATACGCAGTATTTT. Encoded protein: CSASRASGSTDTQYF. The rearrangement links TRBV20-1 to TRBJ2-3, with 7 nucleotides matching TRBD2. The CDR3 is 15 amino acids. The J segment lost 0 bases and the V segment lost 3 bases, leaving 6 bases of the junction unmatched. Germline CDR1 reads DFQATT; CDR2 reads SNEGSKA (reference sequence).

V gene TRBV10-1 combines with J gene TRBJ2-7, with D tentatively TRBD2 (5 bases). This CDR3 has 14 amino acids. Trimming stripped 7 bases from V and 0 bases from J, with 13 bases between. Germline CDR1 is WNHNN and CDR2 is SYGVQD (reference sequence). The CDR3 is CASTPDSSSYEQYF. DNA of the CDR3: TGCGCCAGCACCCCGGACTCCAGCTCCTACGAGCAGTACTTC.

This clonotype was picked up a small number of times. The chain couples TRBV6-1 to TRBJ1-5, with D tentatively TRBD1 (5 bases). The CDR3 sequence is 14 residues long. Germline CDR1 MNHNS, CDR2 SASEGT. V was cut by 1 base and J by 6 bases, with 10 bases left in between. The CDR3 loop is CASSEGGNRQPQHF. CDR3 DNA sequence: TGTGCCAGCAGTGAAGGGGGGAATCGTCAGCCCCAGCATTTT.

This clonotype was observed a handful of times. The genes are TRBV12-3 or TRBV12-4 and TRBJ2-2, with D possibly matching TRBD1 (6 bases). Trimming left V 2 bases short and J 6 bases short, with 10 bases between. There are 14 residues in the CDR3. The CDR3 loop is CASSLMQGSGELFF. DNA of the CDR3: TGTGCCAGCAGTTTAATGCAGGGGTCCGGGGAGCTGTTTTTT.

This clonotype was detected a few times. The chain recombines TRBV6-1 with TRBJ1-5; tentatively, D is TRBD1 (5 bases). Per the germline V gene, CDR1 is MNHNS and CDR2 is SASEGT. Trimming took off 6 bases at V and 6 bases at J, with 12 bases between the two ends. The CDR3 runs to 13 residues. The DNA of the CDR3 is TGTGCCAGCAGGCGGGACGGAGCTCAGCCCCAGCATTTT. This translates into CASRRDGAQPQHF.

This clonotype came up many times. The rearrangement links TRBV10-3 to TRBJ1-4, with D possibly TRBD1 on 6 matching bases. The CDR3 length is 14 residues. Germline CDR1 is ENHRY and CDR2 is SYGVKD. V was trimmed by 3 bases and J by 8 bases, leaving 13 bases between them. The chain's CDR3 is CAISDNREPEKLFF. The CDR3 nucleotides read TGTGCCATCAGTGACAACAGGGAGCCAGAAAAACTGTTTTTT.

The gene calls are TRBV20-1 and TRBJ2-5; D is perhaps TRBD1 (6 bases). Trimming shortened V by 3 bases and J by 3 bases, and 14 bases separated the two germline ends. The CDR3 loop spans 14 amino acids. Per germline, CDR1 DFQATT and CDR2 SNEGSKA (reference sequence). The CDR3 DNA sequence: TGCAGTGCTAGGGGGGACACTCCAGAAGAGACCCAGTACTTC. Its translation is CSARGDTPEETQYF.

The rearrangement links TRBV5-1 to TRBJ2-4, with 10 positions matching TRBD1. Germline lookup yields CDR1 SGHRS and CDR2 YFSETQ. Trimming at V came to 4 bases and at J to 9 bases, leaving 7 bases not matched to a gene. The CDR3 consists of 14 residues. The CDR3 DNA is TGCGCCAGCAGCGTGGGACAGGGGTCCAGCATTCAGTACTTC. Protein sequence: CASSVGQGSSIQYF. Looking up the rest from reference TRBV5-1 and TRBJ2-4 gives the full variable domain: KAGVTQTPRYLIKTRGQQVTLSCSPISGHRSVSWYQQTPGQGLQFLFEYFSETQRNKGNFPGRFSGRQFSNSRSEMNVSTLELGDSALYLCASSVGQGSSIQYFGAGTRLSVL.

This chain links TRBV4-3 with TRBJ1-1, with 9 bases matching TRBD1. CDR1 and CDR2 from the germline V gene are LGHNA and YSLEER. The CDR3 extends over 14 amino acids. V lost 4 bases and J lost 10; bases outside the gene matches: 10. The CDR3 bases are TGCGCCAGCAGCCCGTTACCGGGACAGGGTGGAGCTTTCTTT. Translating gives CASSPLPGQGGAFF.

The CDR3 spells CASNDRPGELFF. The CDR3 region has the DNA TGTGCCAGCAACGACCGCCCCGGGGAGCTGTTTTTT. The V gene is TRBV12-3 or TRBV12-4, the J gene TRBJ2-2; D gene unclear. The CDR3 loop spans 12 amino acids. V was pared by 7 bases and J by 6 bases, with 9 bases between.

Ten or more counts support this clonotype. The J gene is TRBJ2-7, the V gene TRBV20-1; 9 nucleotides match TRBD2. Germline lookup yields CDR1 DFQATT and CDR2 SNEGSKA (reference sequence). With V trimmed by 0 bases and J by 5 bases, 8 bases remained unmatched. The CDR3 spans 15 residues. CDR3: CSARDVVAGVDEQYF. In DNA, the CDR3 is TGCAGTGCTAGAGATGTGGTAGCGGGAGTAGACGAGCAGTACTTC.

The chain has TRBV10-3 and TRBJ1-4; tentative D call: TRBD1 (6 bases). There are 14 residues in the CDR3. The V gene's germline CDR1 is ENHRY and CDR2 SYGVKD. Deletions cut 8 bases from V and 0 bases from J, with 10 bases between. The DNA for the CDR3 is TGTGCCATCCGGGGGGCCGCAACTAATGAAAAACTGTTTTTT. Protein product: CAIRGAATNEKLFF.

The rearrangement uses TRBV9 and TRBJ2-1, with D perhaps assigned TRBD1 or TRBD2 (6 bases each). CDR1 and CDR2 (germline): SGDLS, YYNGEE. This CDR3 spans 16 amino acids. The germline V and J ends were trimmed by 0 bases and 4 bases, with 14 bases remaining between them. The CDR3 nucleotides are TGTGCCAGCAGCGTAGAGTGGGGGGCGTTATACAATGAGCAGTTCTTC. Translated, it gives CASSVEWGALYNEQFF. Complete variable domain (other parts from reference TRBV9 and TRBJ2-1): DSGVTQTPKHLITATGQRVTLRCSPRSGDLSVYWYQQSLDQGLQFLIQYYNGEERAKGNILERFSAQQFPDLHSELNLSSLELGDSALYFCASSVEWGALYNEQFFGPGTRLTVL.

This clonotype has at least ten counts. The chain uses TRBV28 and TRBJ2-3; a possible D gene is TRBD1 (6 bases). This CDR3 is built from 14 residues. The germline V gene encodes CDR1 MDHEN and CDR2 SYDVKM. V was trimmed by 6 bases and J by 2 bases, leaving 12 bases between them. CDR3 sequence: CASSPDSYTDTQYF. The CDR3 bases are TGTGCCAGCAGCCCGGACAGTTACACAGATACGCAGTATTTT.

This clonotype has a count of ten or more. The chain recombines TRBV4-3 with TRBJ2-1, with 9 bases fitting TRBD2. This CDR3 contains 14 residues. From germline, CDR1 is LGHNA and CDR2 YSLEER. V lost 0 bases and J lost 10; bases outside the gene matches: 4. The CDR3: CASSQDGGRGEQFF. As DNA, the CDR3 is TGCGCCAGCAGCCAAGATGGCGGGAGGGGGGAGCAGTTCTTC.

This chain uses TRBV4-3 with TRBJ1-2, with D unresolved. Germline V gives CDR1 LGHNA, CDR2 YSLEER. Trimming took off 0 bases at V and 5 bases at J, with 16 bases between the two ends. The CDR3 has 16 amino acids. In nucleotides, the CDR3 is TGCGCCAGCAGCCAAGATTTAGGCAGGTCGGTTTATGGCTACACCTTC. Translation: CASSQDLGRSVYGYTF.